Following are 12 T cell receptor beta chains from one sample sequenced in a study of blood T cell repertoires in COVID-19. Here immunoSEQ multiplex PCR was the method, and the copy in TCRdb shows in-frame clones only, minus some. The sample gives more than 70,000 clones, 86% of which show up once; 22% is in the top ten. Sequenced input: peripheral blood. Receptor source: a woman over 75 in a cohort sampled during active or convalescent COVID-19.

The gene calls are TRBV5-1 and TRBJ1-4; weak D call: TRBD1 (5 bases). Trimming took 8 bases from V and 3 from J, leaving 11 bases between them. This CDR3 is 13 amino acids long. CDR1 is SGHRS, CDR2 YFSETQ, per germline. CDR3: CASSRGANEKLFF. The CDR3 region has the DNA TGCGCCAGTTCAAGGGGTGCTAATGAAAAACTGTTTTTT.

The DNA for the CDR3 is TGTGCCAGCAGCGCAAAGACAGGGGGCAGCTATGGCTACACCTTC. Its protein is CASSAKTGGSYGYTF. The V and J genes are TRBV9 and TRBJ1-2; 10 bases agree with TRBD1. V trimming: 3 bases; J trimming: 4 bases; junction bases outside the gene matches: 6. CDR3 size: 15 residues. From germline, CDR1 is SGDLS and CDR2 YYNGEE.

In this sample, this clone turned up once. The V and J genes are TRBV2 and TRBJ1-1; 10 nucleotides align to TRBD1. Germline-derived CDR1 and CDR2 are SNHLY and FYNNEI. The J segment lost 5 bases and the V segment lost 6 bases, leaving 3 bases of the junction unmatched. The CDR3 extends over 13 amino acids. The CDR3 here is CASRTGGKTEAFF. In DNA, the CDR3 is TGTGCCAGCAGGACAGGGGGCAAGACTGAAGCTTTCTTT. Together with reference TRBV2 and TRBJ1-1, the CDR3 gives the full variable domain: EPEVTQTPSHQVTQMGQEVILRCVPISNHLYFYWYRQILGQKVEFLVSFYNNEISEKSEIFDDQFSVERPDGSNFTLKIRSTKLEDSAMYFCASRTGGKTEAFFGQGTRLTVV.

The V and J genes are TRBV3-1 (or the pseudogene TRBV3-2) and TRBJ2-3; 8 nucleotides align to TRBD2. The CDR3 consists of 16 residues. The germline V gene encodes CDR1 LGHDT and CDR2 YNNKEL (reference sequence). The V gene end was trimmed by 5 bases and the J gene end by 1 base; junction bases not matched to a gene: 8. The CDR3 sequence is CASSAEKRERTDTQYF. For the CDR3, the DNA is TGTGCCAGCAGCGCTGAAAAGCGGGAGCGCACAGATACGCAGTATTTT.

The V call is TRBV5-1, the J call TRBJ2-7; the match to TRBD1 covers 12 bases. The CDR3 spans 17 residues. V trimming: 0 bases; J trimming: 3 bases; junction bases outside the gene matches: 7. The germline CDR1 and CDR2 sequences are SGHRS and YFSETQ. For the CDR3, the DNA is TGCGCCAGCAGCTTGGCCGCGGGACAGGGGGCGGGCTACGAGCAGTACTTC. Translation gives CASSLAAGQGAGYEQYF.

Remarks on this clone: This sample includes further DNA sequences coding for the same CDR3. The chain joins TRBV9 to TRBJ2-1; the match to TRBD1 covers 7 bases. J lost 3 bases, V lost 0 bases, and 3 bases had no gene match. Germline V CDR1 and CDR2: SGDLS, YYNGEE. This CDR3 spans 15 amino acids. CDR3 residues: CASSVVGGSYNEQFF. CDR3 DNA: TGTGCCAGCAGCGTAGTAGGGGGCAGCTACAATGAGCAGTTCTTC.

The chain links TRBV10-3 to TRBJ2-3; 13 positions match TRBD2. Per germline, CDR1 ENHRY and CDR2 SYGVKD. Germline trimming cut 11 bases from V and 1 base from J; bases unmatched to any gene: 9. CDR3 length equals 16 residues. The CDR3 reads CALSSGLAGGTDTQYF. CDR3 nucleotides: TGTGCCCTCTCCTCAGGACTAGCGGGAGGCACAGATACGCAGTATTTT.

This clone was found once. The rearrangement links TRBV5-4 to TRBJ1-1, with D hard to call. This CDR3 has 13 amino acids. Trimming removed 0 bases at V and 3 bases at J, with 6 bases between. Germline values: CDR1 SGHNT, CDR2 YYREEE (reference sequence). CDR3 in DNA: TGTGCCAGCAGCTTGGAAAGCTACACTGAAGCTTTCTTT. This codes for CASSLESYTEAFF.

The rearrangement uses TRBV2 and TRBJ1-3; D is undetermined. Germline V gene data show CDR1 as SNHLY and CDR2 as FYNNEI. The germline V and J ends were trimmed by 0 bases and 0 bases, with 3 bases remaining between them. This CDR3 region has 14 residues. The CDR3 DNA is TGTGCCAGCAGTGAAGCGAGCTCTGGAAACACCATATATTTT. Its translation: CASSEASSGNTIYF.

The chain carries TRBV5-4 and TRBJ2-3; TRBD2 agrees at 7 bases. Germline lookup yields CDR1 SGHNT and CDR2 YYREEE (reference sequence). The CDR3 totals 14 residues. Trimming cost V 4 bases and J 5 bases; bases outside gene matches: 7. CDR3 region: CASSLTSIQDTQYF. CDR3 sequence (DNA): TGTGCCAGCAGCCTGACTAGCATCCAAGATACGCAGTATTTT.

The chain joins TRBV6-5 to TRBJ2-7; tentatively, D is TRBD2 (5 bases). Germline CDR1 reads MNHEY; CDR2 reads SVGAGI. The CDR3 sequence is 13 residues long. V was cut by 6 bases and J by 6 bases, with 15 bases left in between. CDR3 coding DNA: TGTGCCAGCAGCAACAGACCCAGCGGCGAGCAGTACTTC. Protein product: CASSNRPSGEQYF.

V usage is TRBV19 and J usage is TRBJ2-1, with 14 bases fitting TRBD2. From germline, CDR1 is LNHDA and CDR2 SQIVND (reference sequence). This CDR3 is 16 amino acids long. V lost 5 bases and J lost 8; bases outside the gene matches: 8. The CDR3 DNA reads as TGTGCCAGTAGTGGAAGACTAGCGGGAGGGCGCGATGAGCAGTTCTTC. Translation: CASSGRLAGGRDEQFF.